The T cell receptor (beta chain) under discussion was sequenced for a study of blood T cell repertoires in COVID-19. Study information: Spain, Italy and the United States supplied samples that represented acute and convalescent COVID-19. From T cells, B-cell-depleted T cells, or PBMCs came the material, which was cDNA or gDNA.

Original methodology: The authors estimated nucleated cell counts from reference gene primer amplification. Clones were read by immunoSEQ multiplex PCR, and TCRdb kept only the in-frame ones, dropping some. V, J and clone size derive from that table, while D and trimming were established from the DNA sequence. The table has roughly 43,000 clones, approximately 85% seen once. This clone showed up just a few times. The CDR3 extends over 15 amino acids. Trimming removed 8 bases at V and 3 bases at J, with 17 bases between. CDR1 is SNHLY, CDR2 FYNNEI, per germline. This chain links TRBV2 with TRBJ1-5; maybe TRBD1 (5 bases). Sequencing was performed on peripheral blood. The receptor was isolated from a human donor in a cohort sampled during active COVID-19. CDR3 in DNA: TGTGCCAGCGGAGTAGGCCAGGGCTACAATCAGCCCCAGCATTTT. This translates into CASGVGQGYNQPQHF.